Listed here is a single T cell receptor beta chain. Which antigen it targets is not known. No much larger clonotype is one base removed from it; base qualities were not supplied. These data are taken from a study of shared clonotypes between healthy human individuals (dated by TCRdb to the early 2020s). Study-level background: A couple of women and three men aged 18 to 49 years were included in the cohort. To increase sequencing depth and limit assay-specific biases, TCR repertoire library preparation and sequencing were carried out by different laboratories using diverse techniques. Per donor, three plates each were used for CD4 naive and CD4 memory, two for CD8 naive, and one for CD8 memory. Each donor's leukapheresis produced roughly between roughly 0.94 and 9.5 billion PBMCs. To estimate repertoire size and how much clonotype sharing occurs between individuals, the study deeply sequenced the blood TCR repertoires of five healthy adults.

Using the deep immunoSEQ assay, multiplex PCR amplified TCR CDR3 regions from genomic DNA. For each cell subset, the extracted genomic DNA was distributed evenly across all wells of several immunoSEQ 96-well plates, and each plate served as one replicate. For sorted subsets, each replicate PCR was loaded with approximately 190 ng genomic DNA, equivalent to 30,000 or so T cell genomes. Purified libraries were measured with a Qubit 3.0 fluorometer, size-checked on a Bioanalyzer 2100, and measured again with the KAPA Library Quantification kit. Every immunoSEQ 96-well plate was sequenced on a separate single-read 150-cycle Illumina NextSeq 550 flow cell. Per the authors' processing: The immunoSEQ output contained only junctional sequences without quality scores, so filtering could not match that applied to full-length reads. To assign V/J genes and CDR3, sequences were annotated using PyIR, a Python wrapper for IgBLAST v1.9, with IMGT germline references. Reads with weak V/J assignments (E-value above 1e-6), missing CDR3, stop codons, out-of-frame junctions, or ambiguous translated residues were removed. V3J clonotypes were defined as sequences sharing the same inferred V gene, J gene, and CDR3 amino acid sequence. Percentage overlap between repertoires was computed as shared unique clonotypes divided by the size of the smaller repertoire. Repertoire richness was assessed with RTK rarefaction, the Chao1 estimator, and Recon v2.1 estimates of unobserved clonotypes. Generation probabilities for all TCRbeta clonotypes obtained by the gDNA method from four donors were computed using OLGA. The source is immuneACCESS, and TCRdb retained only in-frame sequences with V and J called. Part of the clones is not carried over; for the studies checked, unresolved V genes explain less than half of this, and the remainder is unexplained. V and J calls and clone size are given by that table; D and trimming were obtained from the DNA. The sample yields about 2.4 million clones; about 92% were counted once. The ten top clones hold about 0.13% of the sample.

The study at large found these results: Pairwise subsampling indicated that sequencing depth was expected to affect the degree of clonotype sharing among donors. Clonotypes shared by all four sorted-subset donors showed higher generation probabilities than non-shared clonotypes. Because the study included a small number of donors, the genetic and exposure-history diversity represented was limited. Incomplete sequencing was indicated by rarefaction of sorted-subset datasets, despite the large sequencing depth. Approximately 5% of naive CD4, roughly 3.6% of naive CD8, roughly 2.4% of memory CD4, and around 0.4% of memory CD8 clonotypes were shared across a few donors. Sampling was restricted to blood, and TCR repertoires in tissues likely differ from the TCR repertoires found in blood. Naive subsets generally had larger estimated clonotype richness than memory subsets did.

The donors were healthy, HIV-negative adults with no recently reported acute infections or vaccinations. Only Caucasian adults living in Nashville, Tennessee, USA were represented among the donors. Magnetic negative selection was used to enrich CD4+ T cells, after which naive cells were positively selected on CD45RA and the negative fraction became the memory subset. Blood was obtained by leukapheresis, after which PBMCs were separated by Ficoll-Histopaque density gradient centrifugation and cryopreserved in liquid nitrogen vapor phase. Analytical flow cytometry was used to check the purity and quantity of each magnetically sorted T cell population. From each sorted fraction, genomic DNA was isolated and quantified by UV absorbance on a Nanodrop 2000c. From a lookup of the germline V gene, CDR1 and CDR2 are KGHSH and LQKENI. The CDR3 measures 14 amino acids from cysteine to phenylalanine. Only CDR3 DNA remains: 42 bases, in frame from the first base. Trimmed from V: 4 bases; trimmed from J: 6 bases; junction bases lacking a gene match: 6.

This receptor chain uses TRBV18 and TRBJ2-1; TRBD1 aligns with 7 central bases. The sequence was collected from a man aged 18-30 years in good health. Sequencing was carried out using naive CD4+ T cells sorted from blood. Interpreted using the paper, the cell subset or site label stands for: CD45RA+ positively selected. The CDR3 region: CASSRDGTVNEQFF. The nucleotides read TGTGCCAGCTCACGCGATGGGACAGTCAATGAGCAGTTCTTC.